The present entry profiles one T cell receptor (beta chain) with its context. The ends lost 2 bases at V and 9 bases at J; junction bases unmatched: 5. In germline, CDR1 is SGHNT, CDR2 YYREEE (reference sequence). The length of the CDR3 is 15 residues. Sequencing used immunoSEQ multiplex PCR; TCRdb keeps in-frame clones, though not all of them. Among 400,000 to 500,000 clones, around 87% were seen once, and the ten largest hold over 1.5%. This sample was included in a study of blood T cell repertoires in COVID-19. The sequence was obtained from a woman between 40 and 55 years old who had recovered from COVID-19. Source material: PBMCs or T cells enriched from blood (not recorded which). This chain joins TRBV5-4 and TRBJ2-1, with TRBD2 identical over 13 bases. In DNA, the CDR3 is TGTGCCAGCAGCTTCGGACTAGCGGGAGTGGGTGAGCAGTTCTTC. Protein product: CASSFGLAGVGEQFF.